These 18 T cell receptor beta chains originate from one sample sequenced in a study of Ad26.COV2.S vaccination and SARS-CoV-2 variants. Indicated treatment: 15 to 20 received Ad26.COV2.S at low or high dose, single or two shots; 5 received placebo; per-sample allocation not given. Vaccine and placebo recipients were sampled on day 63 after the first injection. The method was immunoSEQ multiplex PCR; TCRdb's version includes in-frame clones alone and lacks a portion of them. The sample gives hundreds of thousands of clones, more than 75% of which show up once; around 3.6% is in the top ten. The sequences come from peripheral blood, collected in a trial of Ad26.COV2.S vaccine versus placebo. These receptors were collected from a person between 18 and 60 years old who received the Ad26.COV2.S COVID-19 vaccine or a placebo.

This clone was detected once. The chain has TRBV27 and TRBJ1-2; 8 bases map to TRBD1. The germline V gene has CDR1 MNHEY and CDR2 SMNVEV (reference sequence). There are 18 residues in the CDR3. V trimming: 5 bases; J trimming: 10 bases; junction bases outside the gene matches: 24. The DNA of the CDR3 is TGTGCCAGCAGTCCCGACAGGGGTTCGTCCTCGGGGGTACCATACTACACCTTC. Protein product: CASSPDRGSSSGVPYYTF.

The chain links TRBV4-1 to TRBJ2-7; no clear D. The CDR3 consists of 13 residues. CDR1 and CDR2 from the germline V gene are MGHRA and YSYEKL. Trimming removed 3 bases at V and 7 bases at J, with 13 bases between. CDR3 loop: CASSQFDYGEQYF. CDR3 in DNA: TGCGCCAGCAGCCAGTTCGATTACGGGGAGCAGTACTTC.

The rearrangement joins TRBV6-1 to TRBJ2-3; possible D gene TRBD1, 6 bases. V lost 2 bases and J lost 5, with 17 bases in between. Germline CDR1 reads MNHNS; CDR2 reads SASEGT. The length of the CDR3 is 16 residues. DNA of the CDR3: TGTGCCAGCAGTGAACACAGGGCTCCGGTCGGAGATACGCAGTATTTT. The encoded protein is CASSEHRAPVGDTQYF.

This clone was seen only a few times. The CDR3 region has the DNA TGTGCCAGCAGCCAGGACGGGCTGAATTCACCCCTCCACTTT. It is translated as CASSQDGLNSPLHF. This chain connects TRBV5-4 to TRBJ1-6; no reliable D call. This CDR3 contains 14 residues. Per germline, CDR1 SGHNT and CDR2 YYREEE (reference sequence). Between the trimmed V and J ends, which lost 4 bases and 7 bases, there was a span of 12 bases.

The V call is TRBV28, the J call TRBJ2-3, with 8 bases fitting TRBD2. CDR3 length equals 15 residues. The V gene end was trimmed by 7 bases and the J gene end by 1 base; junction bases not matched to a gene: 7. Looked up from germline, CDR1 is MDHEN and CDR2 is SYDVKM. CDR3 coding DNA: TGTGCCAGCACTTCCAGCGGGGGTGGCACAGATACGCAGTATTTT. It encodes CASTSSGGGTDTQYF.

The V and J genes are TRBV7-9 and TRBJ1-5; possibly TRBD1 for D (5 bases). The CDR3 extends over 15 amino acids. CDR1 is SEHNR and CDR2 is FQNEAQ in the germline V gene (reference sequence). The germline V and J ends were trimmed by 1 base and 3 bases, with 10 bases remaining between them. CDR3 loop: CASSLGAGTNQPQHF. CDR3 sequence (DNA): TGTGCCAGCAGCTTAGGAGCAGGGACCAATCAGCCCCAGCATTTT. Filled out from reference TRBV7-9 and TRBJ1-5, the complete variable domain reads DTGVSQNPRHKITKRGQNVTFRCDPISEHNRLYWYRQTLGQGPEFLTYFQNEAQLEKSRLLSDRFSAERPKGSFSTLEIQRTEQGDSAMYLCASSLGAGTNQPQHFGDGTRLSIL.

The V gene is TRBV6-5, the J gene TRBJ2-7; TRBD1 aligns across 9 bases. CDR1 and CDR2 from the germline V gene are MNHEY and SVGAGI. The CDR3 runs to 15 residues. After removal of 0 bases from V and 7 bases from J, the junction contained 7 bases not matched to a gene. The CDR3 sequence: CASSYSGTGSREQYF. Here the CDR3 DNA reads TGTGCCAGCAGTTACTCCGGGACAGGGTCGAGAGAGCAGTACTTC.

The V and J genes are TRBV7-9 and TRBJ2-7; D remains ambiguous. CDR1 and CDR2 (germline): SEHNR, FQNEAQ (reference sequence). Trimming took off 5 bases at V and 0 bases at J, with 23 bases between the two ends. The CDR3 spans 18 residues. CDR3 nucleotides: TGTGCCAGCAGCCGGTTGCCCCTGAGAGACCATAGCTCCTACGAGCAGTACTTC. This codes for CASSRLPLRDHSSYEQYF. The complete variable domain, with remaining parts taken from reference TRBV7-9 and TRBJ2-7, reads DTGVSQNPRHKITKRGQNVTFRCDPISEHNRLYWYRQTLGQGPEFLTYFQNEAQLEKSRLLSDRFSAERPKGSFSTLEIQRTEQGDSAMYLCASSRLPLRDHSSYEQYFGPGTRLTVT.

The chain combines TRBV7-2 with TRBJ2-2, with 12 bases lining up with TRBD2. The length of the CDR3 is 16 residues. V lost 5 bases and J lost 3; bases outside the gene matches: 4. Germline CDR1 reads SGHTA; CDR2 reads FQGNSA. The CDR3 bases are TGTGCCAGCAGCCCTCGGACTAGCGGGGACACCGGGGAGCTGTTTTTT. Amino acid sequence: CASSPRTSGDTGELFF. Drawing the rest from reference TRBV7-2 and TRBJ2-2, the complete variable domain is GAGVSQSPSNKVTEKGKDVELRCDPISGHTALYWYRQSLGQGLEFLIYFQGNSAPDKSGLPSDRFSAERTGGSVSTLTIQRTQQEDSAVYLCASSPRTSGDTGELFFGEGSRLTVL.

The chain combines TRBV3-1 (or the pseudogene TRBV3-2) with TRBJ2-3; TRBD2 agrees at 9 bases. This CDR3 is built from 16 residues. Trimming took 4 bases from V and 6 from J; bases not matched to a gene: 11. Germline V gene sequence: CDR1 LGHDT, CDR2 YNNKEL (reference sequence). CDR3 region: CASSPVAGGPTDTQYF. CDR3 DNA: TGTGCCAGCAGCCCTGTGGCGGGGGGGCCCACCGATACGCAGTATTTT.

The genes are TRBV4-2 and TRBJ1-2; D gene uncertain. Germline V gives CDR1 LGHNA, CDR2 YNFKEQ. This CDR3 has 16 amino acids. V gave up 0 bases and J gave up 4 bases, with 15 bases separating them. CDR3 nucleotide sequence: TGTGCCAGCAGCCAAGAAAGGGCAGCCCCGGGCTATGGCTACACCTTC. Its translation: CASSQERAAPGYGYTF.

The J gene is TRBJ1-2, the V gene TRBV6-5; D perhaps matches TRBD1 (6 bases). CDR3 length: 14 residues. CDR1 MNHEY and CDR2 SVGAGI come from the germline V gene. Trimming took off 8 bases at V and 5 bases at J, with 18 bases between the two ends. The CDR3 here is CASRGGGHEYGYTF. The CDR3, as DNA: TGTGCCAGCCGAGGGGGGGGGCATGAGTATGGCTACACCTTC.

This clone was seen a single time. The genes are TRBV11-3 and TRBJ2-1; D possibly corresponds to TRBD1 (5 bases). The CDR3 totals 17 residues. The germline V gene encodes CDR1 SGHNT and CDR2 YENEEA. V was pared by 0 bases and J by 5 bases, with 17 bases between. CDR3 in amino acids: CASSLDWGVHRHNEQFF. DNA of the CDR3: TGTGCCAGCAGCTTAGATTGGGGCGTGCACAGGCACAATGAGCAGTTCTTC.

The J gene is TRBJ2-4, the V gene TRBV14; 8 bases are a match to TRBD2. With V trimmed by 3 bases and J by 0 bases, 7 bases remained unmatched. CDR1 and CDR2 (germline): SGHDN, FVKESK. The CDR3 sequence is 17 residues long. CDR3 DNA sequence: TGTGCCAGCAGCCAGCGGGGGGCGGACCTAGCCAAAAACATTCAGTACTTC. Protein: CASSQRGADLAKNIQYF.

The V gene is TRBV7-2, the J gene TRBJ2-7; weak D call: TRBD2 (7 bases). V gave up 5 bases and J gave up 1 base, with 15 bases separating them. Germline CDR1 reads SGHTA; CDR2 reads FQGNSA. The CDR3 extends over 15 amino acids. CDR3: CASSLRGGRSYEQYF. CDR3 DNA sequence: TGTGCCAGCAGCCTTAGGGGGGGCCGTTCCTACGAGCAGTACTTC. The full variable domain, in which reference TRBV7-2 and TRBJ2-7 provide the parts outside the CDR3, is GAGVSQSPSNKVTEKGKDVELRCDPISGHTALYWYRQSLGQGLEFLIYFQGNSAPDKSGLPSDRFSAERTGGSVSTLTIQRTQQEDSAVYLCASSLRGGRSYEQYFGPGTRLTVT.

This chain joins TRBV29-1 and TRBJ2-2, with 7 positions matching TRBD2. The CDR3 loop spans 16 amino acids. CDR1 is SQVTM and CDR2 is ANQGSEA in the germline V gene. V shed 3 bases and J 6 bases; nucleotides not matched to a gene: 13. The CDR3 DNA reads TGCAGCGTTGAGGGGCGGGTTAGCGGGCAATCCGGGGAGCTGTTTTTT. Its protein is CSVEGRVSGQSGELFF.

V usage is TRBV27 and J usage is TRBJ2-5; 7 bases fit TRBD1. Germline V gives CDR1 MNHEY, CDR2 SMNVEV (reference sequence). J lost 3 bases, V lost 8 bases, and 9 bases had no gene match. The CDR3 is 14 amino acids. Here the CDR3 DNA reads TGTGCCAGCCCGGGACAGCTTGATGAAGAGACCCAGTACTTC. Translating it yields CASPGQLDEETQYF.

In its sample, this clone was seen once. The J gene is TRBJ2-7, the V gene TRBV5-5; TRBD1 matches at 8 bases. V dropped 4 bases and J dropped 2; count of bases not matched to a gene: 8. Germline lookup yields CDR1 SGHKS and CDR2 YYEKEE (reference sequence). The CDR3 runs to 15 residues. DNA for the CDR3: TGTGCCAGCAGCACCGGGGACAGGAGACCCTACGAGCAGTACTTC. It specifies CASSTGDRRPYEQYF.